Listed below are T cell receptor beta chains from one sample, sequenced in a study of blood T cell repertoires in COVID-19. Profiling relied on immunoSEQ multiplex PCR, and the TCRdb table lists in-frame clones only, not all of them. The sample yields around 140,000 clones, roughly 80% seen once. Source material: peripheral blood. These receptors were collected from a woman in her fifties or sixties with active or convalescent COVID-19. CDR3s leave out the opening cysteine and the closing phenylalanine or tryptophan.

J gene | V gene | CDR3 protein
TRBJ2-7 | TRBV10-3 | AISEGQTYEQY
TRBJ1-2 | TRBV29-1 | SVRPGPVNT
TRBJ2-1 | TRBV9 | ASSVTRGSYNEQF
TRBJ2-7 | TRBV6-5 | ASSYDGGPSSYEQY
TRBJ1-4 | TRBV6-5 | ASSPGINEKLF
TRBJ2-1 | TRBV4-3 | ASSQEASYNEQF
TRBJ2-7 | TRBV7-8 | ASSWGGEGAYEQY
TRBJ1-2 | TRBV9 | ASSVDREYGYT
TRBJ1-3 | TRBV9 | ASSPSGTAFSGNTIY
TRBJ1-1 | TRBV24-1 | ATSDSRSQGEAF
TRBJ2-2 | TRBV29-1 | SALDINTGELF
TRBJ2-7 | TRBV5-1 | ASSLQGLANEQY
TRBJ2-7 | TRBV5-1 | ASSSSTGAAYEQY
TRBJ2-2 | TRBV4-3 | ASSQEQAGALNTGELF
TRBJ1-5 | TRBV6-2/TRBV6-3 | ASSYKGTGHQPQH
TRBJ2-1 | TRBV12-2 | ASRLDEWLAGLSYNEQF
TRBJ2-3 | TRBV27 | ASSLGLLWGTDTQY
TRBJ2-5 | TRBV10-3 | AISESGSGGAEGETQY
TRBJ1-2 | TRBV6-2/TRBV6-3 | ASSLPSDRSLFGYT
TRBJ2-1 | TRBV29-1 | SVRLAGDEQF
TRBJ1-2 | TRBV30 | AWSVEVRRDRGYGYT
TRBJ1-2 | TRBV4-3 | ASSQDRGSDYGYT
TRBJ2-3 | TRBV19 | ASRGRLAGGTDTQY